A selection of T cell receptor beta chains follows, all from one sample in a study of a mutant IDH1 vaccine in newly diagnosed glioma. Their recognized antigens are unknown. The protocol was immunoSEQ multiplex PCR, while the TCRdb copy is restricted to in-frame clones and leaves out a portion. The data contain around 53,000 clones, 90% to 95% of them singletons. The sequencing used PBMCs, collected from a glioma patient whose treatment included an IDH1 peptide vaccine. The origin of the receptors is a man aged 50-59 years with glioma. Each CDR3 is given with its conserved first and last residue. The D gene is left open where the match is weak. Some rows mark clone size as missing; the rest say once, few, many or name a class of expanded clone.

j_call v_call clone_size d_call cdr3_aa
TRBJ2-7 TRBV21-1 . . CASSKAVRVGGYKQYF
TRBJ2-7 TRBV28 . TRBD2 CASKLAGGSYEQYF
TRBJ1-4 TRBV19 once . CASSRQNPGELFF
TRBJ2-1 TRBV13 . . CASSLGSLGGNEQFF
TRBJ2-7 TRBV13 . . CASSLAREPSGEQYF
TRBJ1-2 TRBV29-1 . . CSVEDGTSWYGYTF
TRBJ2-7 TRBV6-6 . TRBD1 CASRPTGVSNEQYF
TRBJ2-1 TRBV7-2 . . CASSSHLPEQFF
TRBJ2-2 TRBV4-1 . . CASSQVPGSNTGELFF
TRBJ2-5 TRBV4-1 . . CASSQDRTQETQYF
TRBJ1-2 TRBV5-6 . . CASSLAVGNYGYTF
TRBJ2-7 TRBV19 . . CASSRGTHFSEQYF
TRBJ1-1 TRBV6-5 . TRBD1 CASSRQGTEAFF
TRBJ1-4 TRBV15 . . CATSRVWATNEKLFF
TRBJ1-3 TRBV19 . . CASSMGGRVGNTIYF
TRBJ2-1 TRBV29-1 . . CSARGIVWDNEQFF
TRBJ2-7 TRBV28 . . CASSSHNTRQAYEQYF
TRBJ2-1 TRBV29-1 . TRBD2 CSDKGLAGYNEQFF
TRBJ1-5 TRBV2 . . CASSGTVRQPQHF
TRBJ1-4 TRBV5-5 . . CASSLYAATNEKLFF
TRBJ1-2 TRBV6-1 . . CASSESGRKGYTF
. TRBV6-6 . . CASSLSEDEQYF
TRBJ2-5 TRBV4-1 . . CASSQWEGVETQYF
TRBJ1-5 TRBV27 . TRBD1 CASSPGTGNNQPQHF
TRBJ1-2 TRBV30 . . CAWSVPPDSLYGYTF
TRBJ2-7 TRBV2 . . CASSETATYEQYF
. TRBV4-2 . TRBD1 CASSPRDRAYEQYF
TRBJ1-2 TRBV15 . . CATTRGKSNYGYTF
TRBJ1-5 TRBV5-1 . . CASSLGEGIQPQHF
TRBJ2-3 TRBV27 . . CASSTQTGSHTQYF